These 21 T cell receptor beta chains were all obtained from the same sample, sequenced in a study of cytomegalovirus exposure and HLA in healthy donors. PCR was performed using 60 Vbeta and 13 Jbeta primers. TCRdb's table, derived via immunoSEQ multiplex PCR, lists solely in-frame clones and lacks some. The sample has around 200,000 clones, over 65% seen once; the top ten hold roughly 2.6%. The sample comprised PBMCs. The receptors come from a woman between 45 and 60 years old in good health and CMV-seropositive.

V gene TRBV5-1 combines with J gene TRBJ1-5; 7 bases map to TRBD1. The J segment lost 3 bases and the V segment lost 6 bases, leaving 3 bases of the junction unmatched. Germline CDR1 and CDR2: SGHRS and YFSETQ. This CDR3 region has 13 residues. The CDR3 loop reads CASTQGPNQPQHF. The CDR3 coding sequence is TGCGCCAGCACACAGGGGCCCAATCAGCCCCAGCATTTT.

This rearrangement joins TRBV4-1 to TRBJ2-7; a weak D match, TRBD1 (6 bases). The V end was cut by 0 bases, the J end by 3 bases, with 18 bases between. The CDR3 runs 17 residues. Germline assignment: CDR1 MGHRA and CDR2 YSYEKL. The CDR3 DNA reads TGCGCCAGCAGCCAAGATGATAAGACAGGACATATCTACGAGCAGTACTTC. Encoded protein: CASSQDDKTGHIYEQYF.

J is TRBJ2-1 and V is TRBV6-5; D is unresolved. The CDR3 runs to 14 residues. V was cut by 3 bases and J by 1 base, with 7 bases left in between. Germline assignment: CDR1 MNHEY and CDR2 SVGAGI. CDR3 amino acids: CASSYSFSYNEQFF. The DNA for the CDR3 is TGTGCCAGCAGTTATTCTTTTTCCTACAATGAGCAGTTCTTC.

The chain employs TRBV7-8 and TRBJ1-4, with D tentatively TRBD1 (6 bases). The CDR3 has 16 amino acids. V dropped 4 bases and J dropped 2 bases, with 14 bases sitting between them. Germline-derived CDR1 and CDR2 are SGHVS and FQNEAQ. CDR3 nucleotide sequence: TGTGCCAGCAGCTCGACAGGATTGGGGACTAATGAAAAACTGTTTTTT. Encoded protein: CASSSTGLGTNEKLFF.

This chain uses TRBV5-1 with TRBJ1-1; 7 nucleotides match TRBD1. CDR3 length equals 13 residues. The V segment lost 3 bases and the J segment 3 bases; nucleotides outside the gene matches: 2. In germline, CDR1 is SGHRS, CDR2 YFSETQ. CDR3 region: CASSSTGDTEAFF. CDR3 DNA sequence: TGCGCCAGCAGCTCCACAGGGGACACTGAAGCTTTCTTT.

The rearrangement uses TRBV27 and TRBJ1-6; D not certain. The CDR3 has 15 residues. V was pared by 4 bases and J by 5 bases, with 12 bases between. The germline CDR1 and CDR2 sequences are MNHEY and SMNVEV (reference sequence). CDR3 sequence (DNA): TGTGCCAGCAGTTCAGCGAGTCGCAATAATTCACCCCTCCACTTT. It is translated as CASSSASRNNSPLHF.

V usage is TRBV27 and J usage is TRBJ1-5; 7 bases match TRBD1. Germline CDR1 MNHEY, CDR2 SMNVEV (reference sequence). V gave up 7 bases and J gave up 3 bases; unmatched junction bases: 9. The CDR3 consists of 15 residues. The chain's CDR3 is CASTPSGQLNQPQHF. In nucleotides, the CDR3 is TGTGCCAGCACCCCTTCGGGACAGCTCAATCAGCCCCAGCATTTT.

J is TRBJ1-1 and V is TRBV4-1; no definite D call. This CDR3 contains 15 residues. Looked up from germline, CDR1 is MGHRA and CDR2 is YSYEKL. Trimming left V 0 bases short and J 1 base short, with 9 bases between. The CDR3 loop reads CASSQDWNRNTEAFF. CDR3 nucleotides: TGCGCCAGCAGCCAAGATTGGAACAGGAACACTGAAGCTTTCTTT.

The rearrangement links TRBV7-9 to TRBJ2-5; TRBD1 matches at 8 bases. With V trimmed by 5 bases and J by 9 bases, 8 bases remained unmatched. CDR3 size: 13 residues. Germline V gives CDR1 SEHNR, CDR2 FQNEAQ (reference sequence). The CDR3 loop reads CASSLDRAGPQYF. CDR3 bases: TGTGCCAGCAGCCTGGACAGGGCTGGGCCCCAGTACTTC.

The chain couples TRBV2 to TRBJ2-3, with D uncertain. This CDR3 is built from 14 residues. Germline-derived CDR1 and CDR2 are SNHLY and FYNNEI. V was shortened by 7 bases and J by 4 bases, with 15 bases between the two germline ends. The DNA for the CDR3 is TGTGCCAGCATCCCCGACCAGACTGCAGATACGCAGTATTTT. It is translated as CASIPDQTADTQYF.

The chain links TRBV5-5 to TRBJ2-2; perhaps TRBD2 as D (6 bases). Germline loops: CDR1 SGHKS, CDR2 YYEKEE (reference sequence). The V end was cut by 1 base, the J end by 5 bases, with 12 bases between. The CDR3 runs to 15 residues. For the CDR3, the DNA is TGTGCCAGCAGCTTGCCCCCCGGAGGGACCGGGGAGCTGTTTTTT. Its protein product is CASSLPPGGTGELFF.

J is TRBJ1-3 and V is TRBV12-5; 7 bases align to TRBD1. The germline V gene encodes CDR1 LGHNT and CDR2 FRNRAP. Trimming removed 1 base from V and 0 bases from J; junction bases left unmatched: 3. CDR3 length: 16 amino acids. The CDR3 region is CASGLGTGRSGNTIYF. The CDR3 DNA sequence: TGTGCTAGTGGTTTGGGGACAGGCCGCTCTGGAAACACCATATATTTT.

The chain couples TRBV5-4 to TRBJ1-1; D is perhaps TRBD1 (6 bases). CDR3 length equals 15 residues. The V gene lost 6 bases and the J gene lost 8 bases, with 23 bases spanning the gap. Germline CDR1 is SGHNT and CDR2 is YYREEE (reference sequence). The CDR3, as DNA: TGTGCCAGCACCCCGAAACAGGGAGGGACCGGAGAAGCTTTCTTT. Translation gives CASTPKQGGTGEAFF.

This clone was seen once. The chain links TRBV4-2 to TRBJ2-2, with 14 bases matching TRBD2. The CDR3 length is 18 residues. The germline V gene encodes CDR1 LGHNA and CDR2 YNFKEQ. J was trimmed by 2 bases and V by 3 bases; bases with no gene match: 5. This CDR3 is CASSQWTSGGLNTGELFF. The DNA of the CDR3 is TGTGCCAGCAGCCAGTGGACTAGCGGGGGGCTAAACACCGGGGAGCTGTTTTTT.

V usage is TRBV5-1 and J usage is TRBJ1-4; TRBD1 matches at 7 bases. Unmatched junction bases numbered 10, after V lost 3 bases and J lost 8 bases. The germline gives CDR1 SGHRS, CDR2 YFSETQ. CDR3 length: 15 residues. The DNA of the CDR3 is TGCGCCAGCAGCTCAGAGGGGGCGCCAGGGGAAAAACTGTTTTTT. It translates to CASSSEGAPGEKLFF.

The chain employs TRBV21-1 and TRBJ1-1. TRBV21-1 is recorded as a pseudogene. CDR3 length: 17 residues. CDR3 residues: CASSNTGNHHMNTEAFF. The CDR3 coding sequence is TGTGCCAGCAGCAATACCGGGAATCATCACATGAACACTGAAGCTTTCTTT.

This sequence joins TRBV14 and TRBJ2-7, with D perhaps TRBD2 (7 bases). The CDR3 totals 12 residues. Trimming shortened V by 3 bases and J by 9 bases, and 12 bases separated the two germline ends. Germline V gene lookup returns CDR1 SGHDN and CDR2 FVKESK. The CDR3 nucleotides read TGTGCCAGCAGCCACGGGGGGCTGGGGCAGTACTTC. Translating it yields CASSHGGLGQYF.

V is TRBV2 and J is TRBJ1-1; 9 nucleotides match TRBD1. Trimming cost V 6 bases and J 4 bases; bases outside gene matches: 6. CDR1 is SNHLY and CDR2 is FYNNEI in the germline V gene. The CDR3 is made up of 14 amino acids. CDR3 bases: TGTGCCAGCAGGGACAGGGGCCGGGGCACTGAAGCTTTCTTT. As protein: CASRDRGRGTEAFF.

The chain carries TRBV19 and TRBJ2-7; 7 nucleotides match TRBD2. V gave up 3 bases and J gave up 6 bases; unmatched junction bases: 11. Germline-derived CDR1 and CDR2 are LNHDA and SQIVND (reference sequence). The CDR3 consists of 15 residues. The CDR3 protein is CASSIRQGGSGEQYF. The CDR3 DNA is TGTGCCAGTAGTATCCGGCAGGGCGGGAGCGGCGAGCAGTACTTC.

J is TRBJ2-7 and V is TRBV30, with D uncertain. This CDR3 is 11 amino acids long. The germline V and J ends were trimmed by 1 base and 1 base, with 2 bases remaining between them. Germline CDR1 reads GTSNPN; CDR2 reads SVGIG (reference sequence). This CDR3 reads CAWSASYEQYF. CDR3 in DNA: TGTGCCTGGAGTGCGTCCTACGAGCAGTACTTC.

V usage is TRBV18 and J usage is TRBJ2-7, with a possible D match to TRBD1 (5 bases). CDR3 size: 13 residues. CDR1 is KGHSH and CDR2 is LQKENI in the germline V gene. V was clipped by 1 base and J by 6 bases, with 10 bases between them. CDR3 sequence reads: CASSPLQGSEQYF. The CDR3 DNA sequence: TGTGCCAGCTCACCACTCCAGGGTAGCGAGCAGTACTTC.